The rows below give T cell receptor beta chains drawn from one sample of a study of early T cells in non-severe SARS-CoV-2 infection. One entry per CDR3 protein, called by TCRdb with MiXCR from the 5' RACE reads. The sample lists some 73,000 distinct CDR3 sequences; approximately 12% were seen once. Sequenced input: whole blood. These receptors all stem from an adult who was a healthcare worker with PCR-confirmed SARS-CoV-2 infection or an uninfected control (not recorded which). The conserved cysteine and the conserved F or W are not part of the CDR3 here.

v_gene	j_gene	CDR3aa
TRBV2	TRBJ2-6	ASSPLGSGANVLT
TRBV28	TRBJ1-1	ASSLAQNTEAF
TRBV29-1	TRBJ2-1	SVNGPGGSYNEQF
TRBV6-1	TRBJ1-2	ASSEASGRRFGYT
TRBV2	TRBJ2-1	ASRGQGMNEQF
TRBV28	TRBJ1-1	ASSVFIPPRKNTEAF
TRBV2	TRBJ1-1	ASSRDVNTEAF
TRBV11-3	TRBJ2-2	ASSGGPNTGELF
TRBV20-1	TRBJ2-7	SARPKIAGGSEQY
TRBV20-1	TRBJ1-1	SAPRRGFPEAF
TRBV6-6	TRBJ1-6	ASSSPGLSSSYNSPLH
TRBV7-8	TRBJ2-1	ASSWGQYNEQF
TRBV20-1	TRBJ2-1	SARPRQGSGYNEQF
TRBV29-1	TRBJ1-1	SVAEGTNTEAF
TRBV12-3/TRBV12-4	TRBJ2-1	ASSFISEDEQF
TRBV19	TRBJ2-7	ASSWGPIYEQY
TRBV6-5	TRBJ2-2	ASSYSGTTGELF
TRBV5-1	TRBJ1-1	ASSLFGHTEAF
TRBV6-5	TRBJ1-6	ASTGRNSPLH
TRBV7-3	TRBJ2-1	ASSFLGSSYNEQF
TRBV18	TRBJ2-5	ASSRAGPQETQY
TRBV3-1	TRBJ2-7	ASSQWGTGAIYEQY
TRBV9	TRBJ2-7	ASSGPPTYEQY
TRBV5-5	TRBJ1-3	ASSWGQGNGNTIY
TRBV4-1	TRBJ2-3	ASSQDGGGYTQY
TRBV20-1	TRBJ2-7	SAPRTGHSYEQY
TRBV4-1	TRBJ2-2	ASSLSGLAAMNTGELF
TRBV7-2	TRBJ2-3	ASSFEREGTQY
TRBV24-1	TRBJ2-3	ATSDLQAGGSTDTQY
TRBV29-1	TRBJ1-1	SVRSGAITEAF
TRBV28	TRBJ2-1	ASSYRTGSSTYNEQF
TRBV5-1	TRBJ2-5	ASSLGGQGVQETQY
TRBV9	TRBJ2-1	ASSVAGTGGNEQF
TRBV6-2/TRBV6-3	TRBJ2-1	ALPPVCEQF
TRBV28	TRBJ2-1	ASITRTSGRGEQF
TRBV28	TRBJ2-3	ASSPWQGDYTDTQY
TRBV3-1	TRBJ2-5	ASSHRLAGDQETQY
TRBV28	TRBJ1-5	ASSFRSNQPQH
TRBV29-1	TRBJ2-5	SAVAGVETQY
TRBV6-5	TRBJ2-7	ASSYGRSLPYEQY
TRBV3-1	TRBJ1-3	ASSLARALGGTIY
TRBV12-3/TRBV12-4	TRBJ2-3	ASSLDGSALVDTQY
TRBV6-1	TRBJ1-1	ASMINSVDTEAF
TRBV28	TRBJ2-7	ASIGPGSYEQY
TRBV29-1	TRBJ2-7	SAGTASSYEQY
TRBV11-3	TRBJ2-3	ASSLGVSGPRTQY
TRBV14	TRBJ1-5	ASSQLRVRAPYLNQPQH
TRBV30	TRBJ2-1	AWSFGLGDREQF
TRBV7-2	TRBJ2-4	ASSLRQDAKNIQY
TRBV12-3/TRBV12-4	TRBJ1-3	ASSLAPVPTIY
TRBV5-6	TRBJ2-3	ASSLVQGAVDTQY
TRBV3-1	TRBJ2-5	ASSRRAEETQY
TRBV7-9	TRBJ2-1	ASSPQLAGGTYNEQF
TRBV3-1	TRBJ2-3	ASSDQPLEADTQY
TRBV2	TRBJ2-5	ASRAGTGEETQY
TRBV6-2/TRBV6-3	TRBJ2-5	ASSTRPGTQETQY